This T cell receptor beta chain was captured in a study of T cell repertoires in cytomegalovirus infection. As for the study in general: In public TCR beta signatures, there were indications of both CMV infection and matching HLA type. General study points: CMV-specific TCR beta clonotypes restricted by HLA-C were the ones dominating the ex vivo response. Individuals carrying CMV plus the relevant HLA were identified by cumulative frequency of public TCR beta families.

Germline V gene sequence: CDR1 SGHDT, CDR2 YYEEEE. The CDR3 consists of 15 residues. V lost 4 bases and J 2 bases, leaving 14 bases between the germline ends. This clonotype was counted only a few times. Its antigen is unknown. TCRdb recomputed calls from the reads with MiXCR, one row per CDR3 protein. The data show almost 550,000 distinct CDR3 sequences, 16% seen once. The sequencing input was CD8+ T cells from PBMCs. This TCR derives from a human donor in good health (CMV status not recorded). Some clones in this sample may be carry-over from other donors' samples. The chain links TRBV5-6 to TRBJ2-3, with D unclear. The CDR3 is CASSPERTLTDTQYF. The CDR3 nucleotides read TGTGCCAGCAGCCCCGAGAGGACCCTCACAGATACGCAGTATTTT.